The text below deals with one T cell receptor beta chain. The data originate from a study of shared clonotypes between healthy human individuals. Germline trimming cut 5 bases from V and 4 bases from J; bases unmatched to any gene: 4. The CDR3 covers 15 residues. The germline V gene encodes CDR1 SNHLY and CDR2 FYNNEI. Produced via immunoSEQ multiplex PCR; TCRdb's table is partial and in-frame only. The sample consists of around 1.1 million clones, 70% to 85% of them appearing once. The TCR was taken from a man between 18 and 35 years old in good health. Some clones in this sample may be carry-over from other donors' samples. The V call is TRBV2, the J call TRBJ1-4; 10 bases fit TRBD1. Sequences were obtained from memory CD4+ T cells from PBMCs. Subset described: CD45RA-negative fraction. The CDR3 DNA reads TGTGCCAGCAGTCGGACAGGGGGTAATAATGAAAAACTGTTTTTT. Translating gives CASSRTGGNNEKLFF.